Below, 10 T cell receptor beta chains from the same sample are listed, as sequenced in a study of identical twins. Each CDR3 protein gets one entry after TCRdb re-called the 5' RACE reads with MiXCR. There are about 340,000 distinct CDR3 sequences in the sample; roughly 9% occur only once, and over 7% lies in the top ten. The sequenced sample consisted of naive T cells sorted from blood. The receptor source for this set is a woman aged 45-65 years in good health.

The chain couples TRBV12-3 or TRBV12-4 to TRBJ2-4; D not certain. The CDR3 runs to 14 residues. V gave up 3 bases and J gave up 0 bases, with 6 bases separating them. Here the CDR3 DNA reads TGTGCCAGCAGTTTTGAGGTAGCCAAAAACATTCAGTACTTC. Its translation is CASSFEVAKNIQYF.

Ten or more counts support this clonotype. This chain joins TRBV11-2 and TRBJ2-1; the D is unclear. The CDR3 loop spans 15 amino acids. Germline V gene data show CDR1 as SGHAT and CDR2 as FQNNGV. V lost 4 bases and J lost 0, with 10 bases in between. CDR3 loop: CASSSGPSSYNEQFF. CDR3 nucleotides: TGTGCCAGCAGCTCCGGGCCAAGCTCCTACAATGAGCAGTTCTTC.

This clonotype was picked up a small number of times. The V and J genes are TRBV20-1 and TRBJ2-5; D uncertain. Per germline, CDR1 DFQATT and CDR2 SNEGSKA (reference sequence). V was clipped by 1 base and J by 7 bases, with 13 bases between them. There are 13 residues in the CDR3. CDR3: CSARARNGPTQYF. The CDR3 bases are TGCAGTGCTAGAGCCAGGAACGGTCCGACCCAGTACTTC.

The J gene is TRBJ2-4, the V gene TRBV20-1; the match to TRBD2 covers 14 bases. V lost 3 bases and J lost 8; bases outside the gene matches: 21. The CDR3 runs to 20 residues. CDR1 is DFQATT and CDR2 is SNEGSKA in the germline V gene (reference sequence). Here the CDR3 DNA reads TGCAGTGCTAGTGGCAGGGTCGGGACTAGCGGGAGCGAGGAAATTGACATTCAGTACTTC. This codes for CSASGRVGTSGSEEIDIQYF.

This clonotype was observed a few times. This sequence joins TRBV18 and TRBJ2-4, with TRBD1 matching 7 bases. This CDR3 has 15 amino acids. Germline V CDR1 and CDR2: KGHSH, LQKENI. Losses at the gene ends were 4 bases for V and 5 bases for J; bases not matched to a gene: 8. The CDR3 sequence: CASSLGQRVQNIQYF. The DNA of the CDR3 is TGTGCCAGCTCACTGGGACAGCGAGTGCAAAACATTCAGTACTTC. Supplemented by reference TRBV18 and TRBJ2-4, the full variable domain reads NAGVMQNPRHLVRRRGQEARLRCSPMKGHSHVYWYRQLPEEGLKFMVYLQKENIIDESGMPKERFSAEFPKEGPSILRIQQVVRGDSAAYFCASSLGQRVQNIQYFGAGTRLSVL.

The sample holds a few counts of this clonotype. The rearrangement links TRBV20-1 to TRBJ2-7; the D is unclear. Germline lookup yields CDR1 DFQATT and CDR2 SNEGSKA (reference sequence). The CDR3 consists of 13 residues. With 0 bases removed from V and 4 bases from J, the gap between germline ends came to 10 bases. The CDR3 is CSARDSRRYEQYF. The CDR3 nucleotides are TGCAGTGCTAGAGATTCCCGTCGATACGAGCAGTACTTC.

The V gene is TRBV20-1, the J gene TRBJ2-5; no definite D call. Trimming removed 4 bases from V and 1 base from J, with 10 bases in between. CDR1 and CDR2 (germline): DFQATT, SNEGSKA (reference sequence). The CDR3 is 13 residues long. The CDR3 reads CSAIAPPQETQYF. CDR3 DNA: TGCAGTGCTATTGCGCCACCCCAAGAGACCCAGTACTTC.

This clonotype was seen a few times. The genes are TRBV3-1 and TRBJ2-7; D not certain. The CDR3 is made up of 10 amino acids. CDR1 and CDR2 from the germline V gene are LGHDT and YNNKEL (reference sequence). V lost 8 bases, J lost 7 bases, and 9 bases lay in between. The CDR3 sequence: CASPLGEQYV. In DNA, the CDR3 is TGTGCCAGCCCCTTGGGGGAGCAGTACGTC.

The chain has TRBV24-1 and TRBJ2-2; the D call may be TRBD1 or TRBD2 (5 bases each). CDR1 is KGHDR and CDR2 is SFDVKD in the germline V gene. There are 14 residues in the CDR3. Trimming left V 4 bases short and J 4 bases short, with 9 bases between. The CDR3 nucleotides read TGTGCCACCAGTGAGGCAGGGACCACCGGGGAGCTGTTTTTT. Translating gives CATSEAGTTGELFF.

This clonotype was detected only a few times. V gene TRBV11-3 combines with J gene TRBJ2-1, with 8 bases that match TRBD2. Trimming at V came to 5 bases and at J to 5 bases, leaving 8 bases not matched to a gene. This CDR3 contains 15 residues. CDR1 and CDR2 (germline): SGHNT, YENEEA. This CDR3 is CASSRPGLDHNEQFF. The CDR3 DNA is TGTGCCAGCAGCCGACCGGGACTAGACCACAATGAGCAGTTCTTC. Filled out from reference TRBV11-3 and TRBJ2-1, the complete variable domain reads EAGVVQSPRYKIIEKKQPVAFWCNPISGHNTLYWYLQNLGQGPELLIRYENEEAVDDSQLPKDRFSAERLKGVDSTLKIQPAELGDSAVYLCASSRPGLDHNEQFFGPGTRLTVL.